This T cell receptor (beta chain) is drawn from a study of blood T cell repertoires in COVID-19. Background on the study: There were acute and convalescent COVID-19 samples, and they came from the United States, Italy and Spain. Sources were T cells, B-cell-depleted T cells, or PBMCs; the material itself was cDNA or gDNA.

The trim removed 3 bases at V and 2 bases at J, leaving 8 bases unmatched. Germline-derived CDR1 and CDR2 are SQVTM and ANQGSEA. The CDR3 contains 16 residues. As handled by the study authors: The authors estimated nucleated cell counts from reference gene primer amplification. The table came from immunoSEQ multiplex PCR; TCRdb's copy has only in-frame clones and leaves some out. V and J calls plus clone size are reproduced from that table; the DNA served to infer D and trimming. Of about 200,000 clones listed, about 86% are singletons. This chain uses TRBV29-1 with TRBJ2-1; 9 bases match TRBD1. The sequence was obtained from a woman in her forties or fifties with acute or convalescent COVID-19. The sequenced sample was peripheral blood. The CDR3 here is CSVDPRRDRAYNEQFF. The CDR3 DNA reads TGCAGCGTTGACCCCCGCCGGGACAGGGCCTACAATGAGCAGTTCTTC.